This entry lists 27 T cell receptor beta chains sequenced from one sample in a study of T-cell reconstitution after alpha-beta-depleted transplantation in children. Unique molecular identifiers were incorporated when the TCRbeta library was constructed. One entry per CDR3 protein results from TCRdb running MiXCR on the PCR reads. The sample carries around 380,000 distinct CDR3 sequences, roughly 11% recorded once. The sample here was PBMCs from the stem cell graft donor, taken from the stem cell graft. These receptors all stem from a human donor who donated a stem cell graft to a child with acute myeloid leukemia.

In this sample, this clonotype turned up many times. The rearrangement links TRBV5-1 to TRBJ2-1, with unresolved D. The V gene's germline CDR1 is SGHRS and CDR2 YFSETQ. V was clipped by 0 bases and J by 0 bases, with 7 bases between them. The CDR3 is 15 residues long. Written as DNA, the CDR3 is TGCGCCAGCAGCTTGGCCCCAAGCTCCTACAATGAGCAGTTCTTC. The encoded protein is CASSLAPSSYNEQFF.

The chain links TRBV25-1 to TRBJ2-1; 13 bases are a match to TRBD2. This CDR3 has 17 residues. The germline gives CDR1 MGHDK, CDR2 SYGVNS. V gave up 3 bases and J gave up 5 bases; unmatched junction bases: 7. The CDR3 region has the DNA TGTGCCAGCAGTGATCCGATACTAGCGGGAGGGGACAATGAGCAGTTCTTC. As protein: CASSDPILAGGDNEQFF. The full variable domain, in which reference TRBV25-1 and TRBJ2-1 provide the parts outside the CDR3, is EADIYQTPRYLVIGTGKKITLECSQTMGHDKMYWYQQDPGMELHLIHYSYGVNSTEKGDLSSESTVSRIRTEHFPLTLESARPSHTSQYLCASSDPILAGGDNEQFFGPGTRLTVL.

This chain links TRBV7-3 with TRBJ2-1; 13 nucleotides match TRBD2. The germline V gene encodes CDR1 SGHTA and CDR2 FQGTGA. The CDR3 consists of 15 residues. V was clipped by 4 bases and J by 7 bases; unmatched bases: 4. The CDR3 reads CASSWGLAGTNEQFF. CDR3 DNA: TGTGCCAGCAGCTGGGGACTAGCGGGAACAAATGAGCAGTTCTTC.

This clonotype has a count of ten or more. This rearrangement joins TRBV5-6 to TRBJ2-1; maybe TRBD2 (5 bases). V gave up 7 bases and J gave up 6 bases, with 17 bases separating them. CDR1 and CDR2 (germline): SGHDT, YYEEEE. CDR3 size: 14 residues. The CDR3, as DNA: TGTGCCAGCTCTGACTTCCGGAGGAGCAATGAGCAGTTCTTC. Its protein product is CASSDFRRSNEQFF.

A few counts support this clonotype. The chain uses TRBV29-1 and TRBJ1-4, with no clear D. The CDR3 has 12 amino acids. CDR1 SQVTM and CDR2 ANQGSEA come from the germline V gene. The V gene lost 4 bases and the J gene lost 3 bases, with 6 bases spanning the gap. CDR3 in amino acids: CSVVGPNEKLFF. CDR3 nucleotide sequence: TGCAGCGTTGTAGGCCCTAATGAAAAACTGTTTTTT.

There are many counts of this clonotype. The V gene is TRBV15, the J gene TRBJ1-6, with D perhaps TRBD1 (6 bases). The CDR3 length is 16 residues. V was pared by 2 bases and J by 10 bases, with 18 bases between. In germline, CDR1 is LNHNV, CDR2 YYDKDF (reference sequence). CDR3 region: CATSRHLQGPESPLHF. The CDR3 bases are TGTGCCACCAGCAGACACCTACAGGGCCCAGAATCACCCCTCCACTTT.

The chain carries TRBV6-2 or TRBV6-3 and TRBJ2-1, with TRBD2 matching 11 bases. The ends lost 4 bases at V and 8 bases at J; junction bases unmatched: 10. The CDR3 sequence is 16 residues long. Germline V gene sequence: CDR1 MNHEY, CDR2 SVGEGT. CDR3 in amino acids: CASSSSYPGLADEQFF. CDR3 in DNA: TGTGCCAGCAGTTCTTCCTATCCGGGACTAGCGGATGAGCAGTTCTTC.

This clonotype was seen ten or more times. The chain recombines TRBV12-3 or TRBV12-4 with TRBJ1-2, with D possibly being TRBD1 (5 bases). Trimming took off 6 bases at V and 4 bases at J, with 33 bases between the two ends. The CDR3 is 20 amino acids. This CDR3 reads CASSQNLLGSRGQKIYGYTF. The CDR3 bases are TGTGCCAGCAGCCAAAACCTTCTAGGGTCCCGGGGCCAAAAAATCTATGGCTACACCTTC.

The chain couples TRBV29-1 to TRBJ2-5; D ambiguous. CDR1 and CDR2 from the germline V gene are SQVTM and ANQGSEA. The CDR3 consists of 14 residues. V was pared by 4 bases and J by 1 base, with 13 bases between. CDR3 coding DNA: TGCAGCGTTGTGTCTGGTGTGGGCCAAGAGACCCAGTACTTC. Protein sequence: CSVVSGVGQETQYF.

This clonotype has more than one count but fewer than ten. The V call is TRBV29-1, the J call TRBJ2-1; 8 bases fit TRBD1. The CDR3 is 16 amino acids. Losses at the gene ends were 2 bases for V and 10 bases for J; bases not matched to a gene: 16. The germline V gene has CDR1 SQVTM and CDR2 ANQGSEA. The CDR3 sequence is CSVETYFSGGLEEQFF. The CDR3 DNA is TGCAGCGTTGAAACCTATTTTTCAGGGGGCCTTGAGGAGCAGTTCTTC.

This clonotype appeared a few times. The chain employs TRBV6-1 and TRBJ2-7; D remains unclear. The CDR3 has 15 residues. V gave up 8 bases and J gave up 2 bases, with 19 bases separating them. The germline gives CDR1 MNHNS, CDR2 SASEGT. The CDR3 reads CASSTSPSGAYEQYV. The CDR3 DNA is TGTGCCAGCTCCACAAGCCCTTCGGGCGCCTACGAGCAGTACGTC.

This clonotype was detected a few times. CDR3: CSVDGTTNEQFF. In DNA form, the CDR3 reads TGCAGCGTTGATGGGACAACGAATGAGCAGTTCTTC. V gene TRBV29-1 combines with J gene TRBJ2-1, with D possibly being TRBD1 (6 bases). Trimming shortened V by 3 bases and J by 7 bases, and 10 bases separated the two germline ends. Germline CDR1 reads SQVTM; CDR2 reads ANQGSEA. The length of the CDR3 is 12 residues.

This clonotype has ten or more counts. The chain has TRBV15 and TRBJ2-1, with D perhaps assigned TRBD1 or TRBD2 (5 bases each). Germline CDR1 LNHNV, CDR2 YYDKDF (reference sequence). The CDR3 contains 15 residues. V was pared by 4 bases and J by 5 bases, with 15 bases between. The CDR3 loop is CATSTGLQGHNEQFF. As DNA, the CDR3 is TGTGCCACCAGCACCGGACTTCAGGGCCACAATGAGCAGTTCTTC.

Remarks on this clonotype: With a much larger clone just one base away, this may be a read error. The chain uses TRBV12-3 or TRBV12-4 and TRBJ2-3; tentative D call: TRBD1 (5 bases). The CDR3 extends over 15 amino acids. Trimming pared 3 bases from V and 4 bases from J, leaving 14 bases between. CDR3 sequence: CASSFRVWGSDTQYF. CDR3 sequence (DNA): TGTGCCAGCAGTTTCAGGGTGTGGGGCTCAGATACGCAGTATTTT.

Many counts were recorded for this clonotype. The J gene is TRBJ1-5, the V gene TRBV12-3 or TRBV12-4; D might be TRBD1 (5 bases). The CDR3 covers 13 residues. Trimming shortened V by 5 bases and J by 6 bases, and 11 bases separated the two germline ends. The CDR3 DNA sequence: TGTGCCAGCAGTCGACAGACGTTTCAGCCCCAGCATTTT. It is translated as CASSRQTFQPQHF.

The rearrangement links TRBV6-2 or TRBV6-3 to TRBJ1-2, with D hard to call. The CDR3 is made up of 13 amino acids. Germline CDR1 is MNHEY and CDR2 is SVGEGT. With 5 bases removed from V and 8 bases from J, the gap between germline ends came to 15 bases. The CDR3 spells CASSGSGRAGYTF. CDR3 nucleotide sequence: TGTGCCAGCAGTGGATCCGGACGGGCGGGCTACACCTTC.

V usage is TRBV14 and J usage is TRBJ2-1; TRBD2 might be the D (5 bases). The V end was cut by 0 bases, the J end by 12 bases, with 12 bases between. Per the germline V gene, CDR1 is SGHDN and CDR2 is FVKESK. This CDR3 has 13 amino acids. The CDR3: CASSQDRGRGQFF. CDR3 nucleotides: TGTGCCAGCAGCCAAGATAGAGGGCGAGGGCAGTTCTTC.

This clonotype was found many times. This sequence joins TRBV11-2 and TRBJ2-5, with TRBD2 identical over 7 bases. The CDR3 is made up of 14 amino acids. With V trimmed by 5 bases and J by 8 bases, 11 bases remained unmatched. CDR1 is SGHAT, CDR2 FQNNGV, per germline. The CDR3 region has the DNA TGTGCCAGCAGCCCAAACGCTGGGGGGGAAACCCAGTACTTC. Translating it yields CASSPNAGGETQYF.

This clonotype turned up a few times. This chain links TRBV15 with TRBJ1-5; D remains ambiguous. The germline CDR1 and CDR2 sequences are LNHNV and YYDKDF (reference sequence). This CDR3 is 14 amino acids long. V was cut by 1 base and J by 1 base, with 5 bases left in between. The CDR3 nucleotides are TGTGCCACCAGCAGAGCGTTCAGCAATCAGCCCCAGCATTTT. Translation: CATSRAFSNQPQHF.

This clonotype was seen a handful of times. The rearrangement links TRBV20-1 to TRBJ2-1; a possible D gene is TRBD2 (5 bases). CDR1 and CDR2 from the germline V gene are DFQATT and SNEGSKA (reference sequence). The CDR3 has 13 amino acids. V was pared by 6 bases and J by 5 bases, with 14 bases between. CDR3 nucleotide sequence: TGCAGTGCCCCCGGCGGGCTCCACAATGAGCAGTTCTTC. The encoded protein is CSAPGGLHNEQFF.

The chain uses TRBV5-1 and TRBJ2-1, with a possible D match to TRBD2 (6 bases). The CDR3 contains 12 residues. Trimming removed 7 bases from V and 2 bases from J, with 7 bases in between. CDR1 SGHRS and CDR2 YFSETQ come from the germline V gene. CDR3 in DNA: TGCGCCAGCGGGGAGGCCTACAATGAGCAGTTCTTC. It translates to CASGEAYNEQFF. Drawing the rest from reference TRBV5-1 and TRBJ2-1, the complete variable domain is KAGVTQTPRYLIKTRGQQVTLSCSPISGHRSVSWYQQTPGQGLQFLFEYFSETQRNKGNFPGRFSGRQFSNSRSEMNVSTLELGDSALYLCASGEAYNEQFFGPGTRLTVL.

J is TRBJ2-7 and V is TRBV5-5, with a weak D call TRBD1 (6 bases). Trimming cost V 0 bases and J 2 bases, with 9 bases left between them. CDR1 is SGHKS, CDR2 YYEKEE, per germline (reference sequence). The CDR3 extends over 14 amino acids. CDR3 loop: CASSLVWGPYEQYV. The CDR3, as DNA: TGTGCCAGCAGCTTGGTCTGGGGGCCCTACGAGCAGTACGTC.

This clonotype was observed a handful of times. The chain uses TRBV20-1 and TRBJ1-2; no clear D. V was pared by 3 bases and J by 2 bases, with 13 bases between. In germline, CDR1 is DFQATT, CDR2 SNEGSKA (reference sequence). There are 14 residues in the CDR3. The CDR3 coding sequence is TGCAGTGCTAGGGGAGTTGGATTCAACTATGGCTACACCTTC. Protein: CSARGVGFNYGYTF.

The DNA of the CDR3 is TGTGCCAGTAGTCCGCCGACAGGGATTAATTCACCCCTCCACTTT. This encodes CASSPPTGINSPLHF. This rearrangement joins TRBV19 to TRBJ1-6; 7 bases map to TRBD1. V dropped 5 bases and J dropped 6; count of bases not matched to a gene: 7. The length of the CDR3 is 15 residues. CDR1 is LNHDA and CDR2 is SQIVND in the germline V gene (reference sequence). The full variable domain, its missing parts supplied by reference TRBV19 and TRBJ1-6, is DGGITQSPKYLFRKEGQNVTLSCEQNLNHDAMYWYRQDPGQGLRLIYYSQIVNDFQKGDIAEGYSVSREKKESFPLTVTSAQKNPTAFYLCASSPPTGINSPLHFGNGTRLTVT.

This clonotype was seen at least ten times. V usage is TRBV6-2 or TRBV6-3 and J usage is TRBJ2-1; D is ambiguous. CDR3 length equals 11 residues. Germline assignment: CDR1 MNHEY and CDR2 SVGEGT. The V and J ends lost 6 bases and 6 bases respectively, with 6 bases between them. Written as DNA, the CDR3 is TGTGCCAGCAGAGAAACCAATGAGCAGTTCTTC. Translated, it gives CASRETNEQFF.

V gene TRBV7-9 combines with J gene TRBJ2-2, with 7 nucleotides matching TRBD2. Germline V gene lookup returns CDR1 SEHNR and CDR2 FQNEAQ (reference sequence). CDR3 size: 17 residues. V was pared by 3 bases and J by 3 bases, with 10 bases of the junction left unmatched. CDR3 nucleotide sequence: TGTGCCAGCAGCTTTACCGGGGGGAGAAGCTACACCGGGGAGCTGTTTTTT. This sequence encodes CASSFTGGRSYTGELFF.

This clonotype was picked up many times. The chain combines TRBV20-1 with TRBJ2-5; tentative D call: TRBD1 (6 bases). This CDR3 region has 12 residues. Germline lookup yields CDR1 DFQATT and CDR2 SNEGSKA (reference sequence). The CDR3 loop is CSATTGWETQYF. The CDR3 nucleotides are TGCAGCGCCACTACAGGGTGGGAGACCCAGTACTTC.